What follows is one T cell receptor (beta chain) and its context. This CDR3 has 14 residues. V dropped 6 bases and J dropped 4; count of bases not matched to a gene: 5. The germline V gene encodes CDR1 MNHEY and CDR2 SVGAGI. The protocol was immunoSEQ multiplex PCR, while the TCRdb copy is restricted to in-frame clones and leaves out a portion. The sample holds about 13,000 clones, 75% to 90% seen once. This entry belongs to a study of OX40 agonist ivuxolimab in advanced cancers. The sequence was obtained from an adult with an advanced solid tumor such as melanoma, head and neck, liver or kidney cancer. V and J are TRBV6-5 and TRBJ2-1; 8 positions agree with TRBD1. The sample here was CD4+ or CD8+ T cells sorted from blood, taken in a trial of the OX40 agonist ivuxolimab. The DNA of the CDR3 is TGTGCCAGCAGCAGACAGGGGTTATACAATGAGCAGTTCTTC. Translation gives CASSRQGLYNEQFF.